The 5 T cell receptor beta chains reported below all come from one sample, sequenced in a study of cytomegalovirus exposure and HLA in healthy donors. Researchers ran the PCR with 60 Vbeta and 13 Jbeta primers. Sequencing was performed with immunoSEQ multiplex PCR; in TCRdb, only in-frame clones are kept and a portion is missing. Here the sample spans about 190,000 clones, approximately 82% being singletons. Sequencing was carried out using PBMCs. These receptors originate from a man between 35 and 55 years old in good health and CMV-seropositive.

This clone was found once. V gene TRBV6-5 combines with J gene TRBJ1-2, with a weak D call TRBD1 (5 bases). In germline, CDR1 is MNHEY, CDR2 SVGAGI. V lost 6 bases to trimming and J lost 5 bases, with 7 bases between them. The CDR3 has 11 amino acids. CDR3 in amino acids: CASSQGYGYTF. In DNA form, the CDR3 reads TGTGCCAGCAGCCAGGGTTATGGCTACACCTTC.

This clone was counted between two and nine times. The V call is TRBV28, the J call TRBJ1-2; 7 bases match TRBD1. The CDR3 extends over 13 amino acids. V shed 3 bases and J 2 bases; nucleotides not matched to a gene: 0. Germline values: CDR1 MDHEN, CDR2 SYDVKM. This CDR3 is CASSFRGNYGYTF. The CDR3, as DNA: TGTGCCAGCAGTTTCAGGGGGAACTATGGCTACACCTTC.

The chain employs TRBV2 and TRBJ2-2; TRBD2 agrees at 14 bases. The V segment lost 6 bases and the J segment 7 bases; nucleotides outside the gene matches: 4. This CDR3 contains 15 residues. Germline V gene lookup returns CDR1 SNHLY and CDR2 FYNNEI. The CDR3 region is CASRGLAGDGGELFF. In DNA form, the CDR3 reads TGTGCCAGCAGGGGACTAGCGGGAGATGGCGGGGAGCTGTTTTTT.

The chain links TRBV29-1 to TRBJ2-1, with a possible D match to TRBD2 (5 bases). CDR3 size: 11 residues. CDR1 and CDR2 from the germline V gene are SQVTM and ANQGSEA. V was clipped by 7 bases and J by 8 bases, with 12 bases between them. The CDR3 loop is CSGRRVHEQFF. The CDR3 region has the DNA TGCAGCGGTCGGCGGGTCCATGAGCAGTTCTTC.

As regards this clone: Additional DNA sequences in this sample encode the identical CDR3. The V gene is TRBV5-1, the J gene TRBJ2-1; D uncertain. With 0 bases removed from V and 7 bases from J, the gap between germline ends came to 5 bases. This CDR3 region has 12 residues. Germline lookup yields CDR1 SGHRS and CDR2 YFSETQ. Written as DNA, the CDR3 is TGCGCCAGCAGCTTGGCCTTGAATGAGCAGTTCTTC. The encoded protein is CASSLALNEQFF.